This T cell receptor beta chain was sequenced for a study of blood T cell repertoires in COVID-19. Original processing methods: Scientists estimated how many nucleated cells there were by amplifying reference gene primers. TCRdb keeps only in-frame clones here, not all; method: immunoSEQ multiplex PCR. That table is the source of V, J and clone size, and D and trimming were worked out from the DNA. The sample yields about 55,000 clones, about nine tenths seen once. This clonotype was sampled from a man aged 55 to 70 with active COVID-19. Sequencing was done on a sample of peripheral blood.

CDR3 DNA: TGTGCCAGCAGCTTAGACTATTCCTCCTACGAGCAGTACTTC. This sequence encodes CASSLDYSSYEQYF. The chain has TRBV7-2 and TRBJ2-7, with unresolved D. The CDR3 length is 14 residues. CDR1 SGHTA and CDR2 FQGNSA come from the germline V gene. The V end was cut by 1 base, the J end by 0 bases, with 7 bases between.